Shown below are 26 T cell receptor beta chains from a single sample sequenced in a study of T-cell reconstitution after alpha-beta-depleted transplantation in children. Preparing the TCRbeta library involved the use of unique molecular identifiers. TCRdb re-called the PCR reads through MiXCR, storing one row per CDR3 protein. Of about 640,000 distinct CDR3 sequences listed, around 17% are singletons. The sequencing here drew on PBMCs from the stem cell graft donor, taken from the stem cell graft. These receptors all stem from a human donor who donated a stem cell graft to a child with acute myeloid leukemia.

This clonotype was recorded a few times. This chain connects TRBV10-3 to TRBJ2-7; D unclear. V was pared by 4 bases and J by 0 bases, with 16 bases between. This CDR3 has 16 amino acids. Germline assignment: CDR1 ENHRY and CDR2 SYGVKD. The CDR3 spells CAISVAATPSSYEQYF. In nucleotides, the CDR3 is TGTGCCATCAGTGTCGCTGCAACACCAAGCTCCTACGAGCAGTACTTC.

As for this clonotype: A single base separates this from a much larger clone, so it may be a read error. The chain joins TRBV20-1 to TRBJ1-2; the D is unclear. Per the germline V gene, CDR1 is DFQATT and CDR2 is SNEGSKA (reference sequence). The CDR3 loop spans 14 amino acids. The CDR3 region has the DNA TGCAGTGATAGAGATAGCGGGCCCTACTATGGCTACACCTTC. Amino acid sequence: CSDRDSGPYYGYTF.

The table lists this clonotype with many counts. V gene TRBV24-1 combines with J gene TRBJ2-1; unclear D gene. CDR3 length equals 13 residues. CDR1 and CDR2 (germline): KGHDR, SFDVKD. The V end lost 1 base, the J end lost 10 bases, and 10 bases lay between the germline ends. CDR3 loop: CATSDFIGREQFF. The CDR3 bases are TGTGCCACCAGTGATTTTATAGGCAGGGAGCAGTTCTTC.

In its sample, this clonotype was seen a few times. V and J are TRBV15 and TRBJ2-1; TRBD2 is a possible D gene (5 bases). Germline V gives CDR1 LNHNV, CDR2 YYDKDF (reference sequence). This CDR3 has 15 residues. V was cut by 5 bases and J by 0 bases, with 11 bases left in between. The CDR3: CATSQERGSYNEQFF. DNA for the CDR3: TGTGCCACCAGCCAGGAACGGGGCTCCTACAATGAGCAGTTCTTC.

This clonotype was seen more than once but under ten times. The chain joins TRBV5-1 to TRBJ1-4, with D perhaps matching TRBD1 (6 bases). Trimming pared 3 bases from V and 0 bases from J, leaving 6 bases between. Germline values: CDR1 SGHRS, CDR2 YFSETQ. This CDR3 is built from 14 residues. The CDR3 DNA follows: TGCGCCAGCAGCTGGACAGCAACTAATGAAAAACTGTTTTTT. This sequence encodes CASSWTATNEKLFF.

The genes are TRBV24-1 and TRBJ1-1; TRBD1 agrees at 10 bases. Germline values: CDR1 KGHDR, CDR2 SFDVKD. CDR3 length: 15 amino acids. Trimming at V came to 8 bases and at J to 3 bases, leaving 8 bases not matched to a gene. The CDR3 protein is CATTGQGRFDTEAFF. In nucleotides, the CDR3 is TGTGCCACCACGGGACAGGGGCGGTTTGACACTGAAGCTTTCTTT.

The CDR3 sequence: CASSFQGQERETQYF. As DNA, the CDR3 is TGCGCCAGCAGCTTCCAGGGACAGGAACGAGAGACCCAGTACTTC. The chain links TRBV5-1 to TRBJ2-5, with TRBD1 matching over 8 bases. With V trimmed by 2 bases and J by 4 bases, 7 bases remained unmatched. Germline-derived CDR1 and CDR2 are SGHRS and YFSETQ. The CDR3 is made up of 15 amino acids.

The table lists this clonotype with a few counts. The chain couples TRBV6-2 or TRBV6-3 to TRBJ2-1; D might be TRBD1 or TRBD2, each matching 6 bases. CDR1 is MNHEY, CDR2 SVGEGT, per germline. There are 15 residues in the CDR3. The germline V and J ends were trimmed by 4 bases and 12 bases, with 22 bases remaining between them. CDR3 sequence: CASSSYGLDRRGQFF. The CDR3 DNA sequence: TGTGCCAGCAGTTCCTATGGGCTCGACAGGCGGGGGCAGTTCTTC.

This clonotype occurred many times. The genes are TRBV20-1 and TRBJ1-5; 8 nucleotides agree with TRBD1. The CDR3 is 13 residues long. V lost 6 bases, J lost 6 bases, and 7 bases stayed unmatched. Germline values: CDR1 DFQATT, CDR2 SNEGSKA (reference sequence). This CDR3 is CSAPTGASQPQHF. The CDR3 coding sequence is TGCAGTGCACCGACAGGGGCTAGTCAGCCCCAGCATTTT.

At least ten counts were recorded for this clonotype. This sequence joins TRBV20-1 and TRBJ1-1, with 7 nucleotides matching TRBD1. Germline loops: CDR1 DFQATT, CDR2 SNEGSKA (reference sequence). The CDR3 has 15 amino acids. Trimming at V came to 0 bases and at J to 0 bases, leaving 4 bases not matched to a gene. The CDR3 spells CSARDTGTVNTEAFF. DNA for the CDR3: TGCAGTGCTAGAGATACCGGGACAGTGAACACTGAAGCTTTCTTT.

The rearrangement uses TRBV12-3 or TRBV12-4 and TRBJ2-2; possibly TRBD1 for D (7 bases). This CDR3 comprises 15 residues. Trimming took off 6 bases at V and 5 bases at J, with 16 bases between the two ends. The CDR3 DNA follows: TGTGCCAGCAGGCTCAGACAGGGAGGTACCGGGGAGCTGTTTTTT. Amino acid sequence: CASRLRQGGTGELFF.

The CDR3 nucleotides read TGTGCCAGCAGCTCCAAATGGGACAGAACGAACACTGAAGCTTTCTTT. This encodes CASSSKWDRTNTEAFF. This chain connects TRBV11-2 to TRBJ1-1, with 7 bases identical to TRBD1. CDR1 and CDR2 from the germline V gene are SGHAT and FQNNGV. The CDR3 consists of 16 residues. The V gene end was trimmed by 4 bases and the J gene end by 1 base; junction bases not matched to a gene: 9.

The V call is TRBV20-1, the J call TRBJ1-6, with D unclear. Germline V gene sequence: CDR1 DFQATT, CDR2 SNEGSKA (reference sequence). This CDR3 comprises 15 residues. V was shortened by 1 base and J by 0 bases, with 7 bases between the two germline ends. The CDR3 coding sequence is TGCAGTGCTAGAGGAGGGAACTCCTATAATTCACCCCTCCACTTT. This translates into CSARGGNSYNSPLHF.

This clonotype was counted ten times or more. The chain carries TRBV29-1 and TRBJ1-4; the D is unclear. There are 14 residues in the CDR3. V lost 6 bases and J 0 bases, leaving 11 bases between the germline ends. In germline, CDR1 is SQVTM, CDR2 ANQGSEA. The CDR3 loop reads CSVEPVATNEKLFF. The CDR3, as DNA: TGCAGCGTGGAACCTGTTGCAACTAATGAAAAACTGTTTTTT.

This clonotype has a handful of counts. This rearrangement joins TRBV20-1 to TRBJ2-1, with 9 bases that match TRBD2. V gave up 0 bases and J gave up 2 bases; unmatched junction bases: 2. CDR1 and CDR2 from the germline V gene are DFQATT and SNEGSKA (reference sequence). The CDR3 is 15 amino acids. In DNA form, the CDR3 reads TGCAGTGCTAGAGAGCGGACTAGCGCCTACAATGAGCAGTTCTTC. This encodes CSARERTSAYNEQFF.

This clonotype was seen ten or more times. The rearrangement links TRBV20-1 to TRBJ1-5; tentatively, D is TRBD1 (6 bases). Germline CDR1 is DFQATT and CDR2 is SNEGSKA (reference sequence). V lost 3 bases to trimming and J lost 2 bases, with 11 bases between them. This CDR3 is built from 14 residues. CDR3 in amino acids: CSARGAAGNQPQHF. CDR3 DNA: TGCAGTGCTAGGGGGGCAGCCGGCAATCAGCCCCAGCATTTT.

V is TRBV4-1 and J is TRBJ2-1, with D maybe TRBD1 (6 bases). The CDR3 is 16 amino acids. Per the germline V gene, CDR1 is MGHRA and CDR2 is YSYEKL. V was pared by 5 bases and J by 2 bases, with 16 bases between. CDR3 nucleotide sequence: TGCGCCAGCAGCTTTCGACAGGAGGTTACCTACAATGAGCAGTTCTTC. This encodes CASSFRQEVTYNEQFF.

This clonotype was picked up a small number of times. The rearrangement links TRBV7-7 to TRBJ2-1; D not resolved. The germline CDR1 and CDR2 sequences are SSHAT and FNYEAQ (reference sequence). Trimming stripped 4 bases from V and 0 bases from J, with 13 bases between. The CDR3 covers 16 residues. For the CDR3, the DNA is TGTGCCAGCAGCTCGACAAGGGCATTCTCCTACAATGAGCAGTTCTTC. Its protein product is CASSSTRAFSYNEQFF.

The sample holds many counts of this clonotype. CDR3 sequence (DNA): TGCAGTGCTAGAACCGACAGAGTCTATGGCTACACCTTC. Residues: CSARTDRVYGYTF. This rearrangement joins TRBV20-1 to TRBJ1-2; D is possibly TRBD1 (5 bases). CDR3 length: 13 residues. The V end lost 2 bases, the J end lost 4 bases, and 11 bases lay between the germline ends. The germline V gene encodes CDR1 DFQATT and CDR2 SNEGSKA (reference sequence).

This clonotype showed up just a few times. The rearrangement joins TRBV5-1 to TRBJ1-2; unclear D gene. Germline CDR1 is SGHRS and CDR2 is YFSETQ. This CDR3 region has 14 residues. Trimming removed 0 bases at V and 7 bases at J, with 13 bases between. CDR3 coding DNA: TGCGCCAGCAGCTTGGCCGCAGGATTTCCTGGCTACACCTTC. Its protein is CASSLAAGFPGYTF.

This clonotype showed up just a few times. The CDR3 spells CASSLQEKGEIQETQYF. The CDR3 DNA reads as TGTGCCAGCAGCTTGCAGGAGAAAGGGGAAATTCAAGAGACCCAGTACTTC. This chain uses TRBV7-7 with TRBJ2-5, with D perhaps TRBD1 (5 bases). The CDR3 covers 17 residues. Trimming shortened V by 3 bases and J by 2 bases, and 19 bases separated the two germline ends. Per germline, CDR1 SSHAT and CDR2 FNYEAQ (reference sequence).

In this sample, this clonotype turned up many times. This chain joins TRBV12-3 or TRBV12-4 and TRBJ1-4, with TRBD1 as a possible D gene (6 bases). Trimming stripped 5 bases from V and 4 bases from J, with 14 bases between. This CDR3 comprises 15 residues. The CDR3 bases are TGTGCCAGCAGTCTGTTACAGGGTCTTAATGAAAAACTGTTTTTT. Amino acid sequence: CASSLLQGLNEKLFF.

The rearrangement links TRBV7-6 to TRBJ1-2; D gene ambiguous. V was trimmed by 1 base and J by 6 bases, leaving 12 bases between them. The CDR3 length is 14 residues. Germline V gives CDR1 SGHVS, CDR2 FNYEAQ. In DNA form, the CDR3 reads TGTGCCAGCAGCTTAGTACCAGCAAGAGATGGCTACACCTTC. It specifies CASSLVPARDGYTF.

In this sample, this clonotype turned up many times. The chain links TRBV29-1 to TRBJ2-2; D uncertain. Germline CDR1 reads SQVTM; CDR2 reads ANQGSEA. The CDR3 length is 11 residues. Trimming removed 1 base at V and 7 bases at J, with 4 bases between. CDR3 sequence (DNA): TGCAGCGTTGAAGCCCGCGGGGAGCTGTTTTTT. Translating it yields CSVEARGELFF.

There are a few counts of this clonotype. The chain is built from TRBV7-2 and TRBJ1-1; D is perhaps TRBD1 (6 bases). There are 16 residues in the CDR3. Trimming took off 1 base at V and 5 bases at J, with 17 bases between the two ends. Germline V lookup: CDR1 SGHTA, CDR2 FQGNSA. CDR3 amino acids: CASSLGARQVGTEAFF. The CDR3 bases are TGTGCCAGCAGCTTAGGGGCTAGACAGGTTGGAACTGAAGCTTTCTTT.

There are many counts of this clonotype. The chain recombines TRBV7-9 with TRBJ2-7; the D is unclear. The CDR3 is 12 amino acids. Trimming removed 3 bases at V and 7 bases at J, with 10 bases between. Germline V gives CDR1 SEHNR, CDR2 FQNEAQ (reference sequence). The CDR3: CASSFDSGEQYV. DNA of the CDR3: TGTGCCAGCAGCTTTGACTCCGGGGAGCAGTACGTC.